Given below is one T cell receptor beta chain in context. The data stem from a study of OX40 agonist ivuxolimab in advanced cancers. Whole-study context: An anti-OX40 (CD134) antibody with agonistic activity, ivuxolimab, was administered to patients. People in dose escalation had one of these cancers: hepatocellular carcinoma, melanoma, renal cell or head and neck cancer.

The CDR3 is made up of 14 amino acids. CDR1 is SGHTA, CDR2 FQGNSA, per germline. Trimming left V 5 bases short and J 5 bases short, with 15 bases between. Produced via immunoSEQ multiplex PCR; TCRdb's table is partial and in-frame only. The sample has about 58,000 clones, 82% seen once. V usage is TRBV7-2 and J usage is TRBJ1-2, with unresolved D. The origin of this receptor is an adult with an advanced solid tumor such as melanoma, head and neck, liver or kidney cancer. The source was CD4+ or CD8+ T cells sorted from blood, collected in a trial of the OX40 agonist ivuxolimab. CDR3 bases: TGTGCCAGCAGCCTACTGGGCTCGGGGTATGGCTACACCTTC. It translates to CASSLLGSGYGYTF.